This TCR beta chain is drawn from a study of T cells in Graves' hyperthyroidism and ophthalmopathy. Overall study: Sampling of peripheral blood happened at initial diagnosis, prior to any treatment.

Researchers amplified the TCR beta CDR3 regions from RNA transcripts. The HTBI primer set served for first-round RT-PCR of the TCR CDR3. TCRdb ran MiXCR on the multiplex PCR reads and lists one entry per CDR3 protein. This sample has about 520,000 distinct CDR3 sequences, with about 24% found just once. This CDR3 is built from 17 residues. J gave up 0 bases and V 0 bases, and 7 bases lay outside the gene matches. CDR1 and CDR2 from the germline V gene are DFQATT and SNEGSKA (reference sequence). It was uncontrolled infection, other autoimmune disease, pregnancy or lactation that excluded patients. This clonotype came up a few times.

Material: blood. The clonotype originates from a woman under 40 with Graves' ophthalmopathy. The chain couples TRBV20-1 to TRBJ2-3; 9 nucleotides agree with TRBD2. This CDR3 reads CSARDIGLALSTDTQYF. The DNA of the CDR3 is TGCAGTGCTAGAGATATAGGACTAGCGCTAAGCACAGATACGCAGTATTTT.